The 11 T cell receptor beta chains in this list originate from one sample, sequenced in a study of cytomegalovirus exposure and HLA in healthy donors. Primers: 60 Vbeta forward and 13 Jbeta reverse. TCRdb keeps only in-frame clones here, not all; method: immunoSEQ multiplex PCR. The data show approximately 140,000 clones, roughly 86% seen once. Sequencing used PBMCs. These receptors came from a man younger than 35 in good health and CMV-seropositive.

This chain connects TRBV21-1 to TRBJ2-3; TRBD2, as called in the table, went unchecked against the DNA. TRBV21-1 is a known pseudogene. This CDR3 is 16 amino acids long. CDR3 sequence: CASSKGILAGSDTQYF. CDR3 sequence (DNA): TGTGCCAGCAGCAAAGGAATCCTAGCGGGATCAGATACGCAGTATTTT.

The gene calls are TRBV28 and TRBJ1-4; 7 bases map to TRBD1. The CDR3 is 15 residues long. CDR1 is MDHEN and CDR2 is SYDVKM in the germline V gene. J gave up 7 bases and V 5 bases, and 10 bases lay outside the gene matches. The CDR3 DNA reads TGTGCCAGCAGTATTACGACAGGGAGGAGTGAAAAACTGTTTTTT. Translating it yields CASSITTGRSEKLFF.

The V and J genes are TRBV4-1 and TRBJ2-5; TRBD1 is a possible D gene (7 bases). V lost 0 bases to trimming and J lost 5 bases, with 19 bases between them. The V gene's germline CDR1 is MGHRA and CDR2 YSYEKL. The CDR3 is 17 amino acids. CDR3 DNA sequence: TGCGCCAGCAGCCAAGATAAAGCAGGGGGGTATTTGGAGACCCAGTACTTC. The encoded protein is CASSQDKAGGYLETQYF.

This chain joins TRBV9 and TRBJ2-1; TRBD2 aligns across 8 bases. Germline V gene lookup returns CDR1 SGDLS and CDR2 YYNGEE. The J segment lost 9 bases and the V segment lost 3 bases, leaving 11 bases of the junction unmatched. This CDR3 is built from 15 residues. CDR3 protein: CASSERAGAGGEQFF. The CDR3 nucleotides read TGTGCCAGCAGCGAGAGAGCGGGAGCGGGTGGTGAGCAGTTCTTC.

The chain recombines TRBV19 with TRBJ2-7, with 7 positions matching TRBD1. Per the germline V gene, CDR1 is LNHDA and CDR2 is SQIVND (reference sequence). Unmatched junction bases numbered 5, after V lost 2 bases and J lost 4 bases. This CDR3 has 14 amino acids. CDR3 region: CASSISQGSYEQYF. The DNA of the CDR3 is TGTGCCAGTAGTATATCACAGGGGAGTTACGAGCAGTACTTC.

The sample holds one count of this clone. CDR3 amino acids: CASRKMGQFVYGYTF. In nucleotides, the CDR3 is TGTGCCAGCAGGAAGATGGGGCAATTCGTCTATGGCTACACCTTC. This rearrangement joins TRBV2 to TRBJ1-2; maybe TRBD1 (5 bases). Germline CDR1 is SNHLY and CDR2 is FYNNEI. The CDR3 runs 15 residues. Trimming stripped 6 bases from V and 4 bases from J, with 18 bases between.

The J gene is TRBJ2-3, the V gene TRBV5-1, with a weak D call TRBD1 (5 bases). V was shortened by 4 bases and J by 0 bases, with 9 bases between the two germline ends. Germline V gene data show CDR1 as SGHRS and CDR2 as YFSETQ. The CDR3 spans 14 residues. The chain's CDR3 is CASSPDRSTDTQYF. The CDR3 nucleotides are TGCGCCAGCAGCCCCGACAGAAGCACAGATACGCAGTATTTT.

The CDR3, as DNA: TGTGCCAGTACCCACCGCGGGTTCGGGACAGATACGCAGTATTTT. Translated, it gives CASTHRGFGTDTQYF. The chain has TRBV19 and TRBJ2-3, with D possibly TRBD2 on 5 matching bases. CDR1 and CDR2 (germline): LNHDA, SQIVND (reference sequence). The CDR3 is 15 amino acids. V gave up 7 bases and J gave up 3 bases, with 17 bases separating them.

The chain has TRBV10-2 and TRBJ1-5, with D maybe TRBD1 (5 bases). Germline V lookup: CDR1 WSHSY, CDR2 SAAADI. The CDR3 has 13 residues. The V end lost 10 bases, the J end lost 5 bases, and 15 bases lay between the germline ends. CDR3 loop: CANARQLDQPQHF. The CDR3 bases are TGCGCCAACGCCCGACAGCTTGATCAGCCCCAGCATTTT.

This chain links TRBV6-4 with TRBJ1-2; weak D call: TRBD1 (6 bases). The CDR3 runs to 13 residues. Germline CDR1 and CDR2: MRHNA and SNTAGT. Trimming cost V 6 bases and J 3 bases, with 11 bases left between them. CDR3 DNA: TGTGCCAGCAGCAAACAGGGATACTATGGCTACACCTTC. Residues: CASSKQGYYGYTF.

This clone was observed once. Sequence at one end of the junction differs from germline and may be a read error. This sequence joins TRBV7-7 and TRBJ2-7; TRBD2 is a possible D gene (7 bases). CDR1 and CDR2 (germline): SSHAT, FNYEAQ (reference sequence). The CDR3 is made up of 16 amino acids. The CDR3 spells CASSPGGGRYSYEQYF. The CDR3 bases are TGTGCTAGCAGCCCTGGCGGGGGCAGGTACTCCTACGAGCAGTACTTC.